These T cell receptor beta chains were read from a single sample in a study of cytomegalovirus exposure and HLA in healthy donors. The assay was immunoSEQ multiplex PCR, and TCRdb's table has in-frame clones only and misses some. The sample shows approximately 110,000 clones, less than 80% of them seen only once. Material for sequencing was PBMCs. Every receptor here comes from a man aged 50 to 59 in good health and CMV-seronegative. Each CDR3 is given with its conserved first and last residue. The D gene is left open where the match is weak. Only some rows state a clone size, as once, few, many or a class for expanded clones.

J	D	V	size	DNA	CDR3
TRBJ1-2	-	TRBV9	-	TGTGCCAGCGGAGGGTTAATCCCCGATGGCTACACCTTC	CASGGLIPDGYTF
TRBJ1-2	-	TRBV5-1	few	TGCGCCAGCAGCTTGGCCGGGGGAATTAACTATGGCTACACCTTC	CASSLAGGINYGYTF
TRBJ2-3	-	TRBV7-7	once	TGTGCCAGCAGCCTAGGGGGGGCAGATACGCAGTATTTT	CASSLGGADTQYF
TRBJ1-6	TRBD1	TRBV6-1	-	TGTGCCAACAGACAGGGGACGGAGTCACCCCTCCACTTT	CANRQGTESPLHF
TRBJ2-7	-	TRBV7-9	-	TGTTCCAGCAGCTTCCCCCCGGGGAACGAGCAGTACTTC	CSSSFPPGNEQYF
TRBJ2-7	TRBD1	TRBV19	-	TGTGCCAGTAGTAGCACAGGGGGCTCCGGCGAGCAGTACTTC	CASSSTGGSGEQYF
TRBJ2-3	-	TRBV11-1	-	TGTGCCAGCAGCTCGTTACAGGGAGACACAGATACGCAGTATTTT	CASSSLQGDTDTQYF
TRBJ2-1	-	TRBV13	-	TGTGCCAGCAGCTTACGGGGTACAGGGAATGAGCAGTTCTTC	CASSLRGTGNEQFF
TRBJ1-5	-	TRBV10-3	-	TGTGCCATCAGTGAGTCAGGCGGCAGAAGCAATCAGCCCCAGCATTTT	CAISESGGRSNQPQHF
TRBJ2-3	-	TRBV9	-	TGTGCCAGCAGCTCTTATATAGCGCCGCCCAGAAATACGCAGTATTTT	CASSSYIAPPRNTQYF
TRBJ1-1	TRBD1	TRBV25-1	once	TGTGCCAGCACCCCCGGGCCCCATGGAGGGGGCAGAGCTTTCTTT	CASTPGPHGGGRAFF
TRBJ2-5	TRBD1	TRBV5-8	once	TGTGCCAGCACCCTCCGACAGGGGACGGAGACCCAGTACTTC	CASTLRQGTETQYF
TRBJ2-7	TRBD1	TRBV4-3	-	TGCGCCAGCAGCCAACAAATCGGACAGGGGAACTACGAGCAGTACTTC	CASSQQIGQGNYEQYF
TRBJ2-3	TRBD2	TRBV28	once	TGTGCCAGCAGTTTAGGGGGGGGAGAAAAAGCAGATACGCAGTATTTT	CASSLGGGEKADTQYF
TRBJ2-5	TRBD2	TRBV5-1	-	TGCGCCAGCAGCGGGGGGACTAGCGGGGCCCAAGAGACCCAGTACTTC	CASSGGTSGAQETQYF
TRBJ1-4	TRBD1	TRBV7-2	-	TGTGCCAGCAGCTGGGACAGGGCTGCGGGGGGAAAACTGTTTTTT	CASSWDRAAGGKLFF
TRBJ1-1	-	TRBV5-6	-	TGTGCCAGCAGCTTGCCGCAGGCTGAAGCTTTCTTT	CASSLPQAEAFF